A single sample gave rise to the 21 T cell receptor beta chains below, sequenced in a study of blood T cell repertoires in COVID-19. Only in-frame clones appear in the TCRdb table, and some are missing; sequencing was by immunoSEQ multiplex PCR. The table includes about 210,000 clones, roughly 85% detected once. The sequenced sample consisted of peripheral blood. Receptors originate from a woman in her 70s with COVID-19, enrolled during active disease.

In this sample, this clone turned up a few times. The J gene is TRBJ2-1, the V gene TRBV7-2; D is ambiguous. From germline, CDR1 is SGHTA and CDR2 FQGNSA. The CDR3 is 14 residues long. V was cut by 3 bases and J by 6 bases, with 12 bases left in between. The CDR3 loop is CASSLKTTLNEQFF. The CDR3 nucleotides are TGTGCCAGCAGCTTGAAGACAACTCTCAATGAGCAGTTCTTC.

This chain uses TRBV6-5 with TRBJ2-5; 9 nucleotides align to TRBD2. Trimming took 0 bases from V and 5 from J; bases not matched to a gene: 7. The CDR3 contains 16 residues. Germline V gene lookup returns CDR1 MNHEY and CDR2 SVGAGI. CDR3 bases: TGTGCCAGCAGTTACTCGGCGGGAGGGAGGGGGGAGACCCAGTACTTC. It specifies CASSYSAGGRGETQYF.

The CDR3 here is CASSLGLATGELFF. Written as DNA, the CDR3 is TGTGCCAGCAGCTTAGGACTGGCCACCGGGGAGCTGTTTTTT. The chain is built from TRBV7-2 and TRBJ2-2; D unclear. V shed 1 base and J shed 4 bases, with 7 bases lying between them. The CDR3 covers 14 residues. Germline V gene data show CDR1 as SGHTA and CDR2 as FQGNSA.

The sample holds many counts of this clone. The chain recombines TRBV9 with TRBJ1-1; D remains unclear. The V gene lost 0 bases and the J gene lost 7 bases, with 16 bases spanning the gap. Germline CDR1 reads SGDLS; CDR2 reads YYNGEE. The CDR3 loop spans 15 amino acids. CDR3 coding DNA: TGTGCCAGCAGCGTAGACCCAGCCTTAACGGGTGAAGCTTTCTTT. This gives the protein CASSVDPALTGEAFF.

CDR3 residues: CASSPAASGRGETQYF. As DNA, the CDR3 is TGTGCCAGCAGCCCAGCTGCTAGCGGGAGAGGAGAGACCCAGTACTTC. The V call is TRBV7-2, the J call TRBJ2-5; 10 bases are shared with TRBD2. Per the germline V gene, CDR1 is SGHTA and CDR2 is FQGNSA. V was pared by 5 bases and J by 4 bases, with 10 bases of the junction left unmatched. This CDR3 comprises 16 residues.

This clone was detected only a few times. The gene calls are TRBV6-2 or TRBV6-3 and TRBJ1-2, with 8 bases fitting TRBD1. The V gene end was trimmed by 4 bases and the J gene end by 0 bases; junction bases not matched to a gene: 4. The CDR3 is made up of 15 amino acids. The germline CDR1 and CDR2 sequences are MNHEY and SVGEGT. The CDR3 DNA follows: TGTGCCAGCAGTTCTCCGGGACAGGCTAACTATGGCTACACCTTC. Translating it yields CASSSPGQANYGYTF.

J is TRBJ1-3 and V is TRBV7-6; D gene unclear. The germline V and J ends were trimmed by 0 bases and 1 base, with 13 bases remaining between them. Germline values: CDR1 SGHVS, CDR2 FNYEAQ. The CDR3 runs 17 residues. The CDR3, as DNA: TGTGCCAGCAGCTTAGCCCAGTACGGAGTTTCTGGAAACACCATATATTTT. Amino acids: CASSLAQYGVSGNTIYF.

This clone has just one count. The gene calls are TRBV14 and TRBJ1-5; D is undetermined. The CDR3 loop spans 19 amino acids. V was pared by 5 bases and J by 1 base, with 24 bases between. From germline, CDR1 is SGHDN and CDR2 FVKESK. The DNA for the CDR3 is TGTGCCAGCAGCAAAAAGGACTCGGGAAGGGATGTGAGCAATCAGCCCCAGCATTTT. This encodes CASSKKDSGRDVSNQPQHF.

This clone was counted a single time. This chain uses TRBV7-6 with TRBJ2-3; 12 bases map to TRBD2. The germline V gene encodes CDR1 SGHVS and CDR2 FNYEAQ. V lost 5 bases, J lost 1 base, and 7 bases stayed unmatched. The CDR3 extends over 17 amino acids. CDR3 in amino acids: CASSAGWTSGGTDTQYF. DNA of the CDR3: TGTGCCAGCAGCGCTGGCTGGACTAGCGGGGGCACAGATACGCAGTATTTT.

The rearrangement links TRBV2 to TRBJ2-2; no firm D call. The CDR3 spans 13 residues. The germline V gene encodes CDR1 SNHLY and CDR2 FYNNEI. V was cut by 7 bases and J by 2 bases, with 8 bases left in between. The DNA of the CDR3 is TGTGCCAGCACCCCCATTAACACCGGGGAGCTGTTTTTT. Protein product: CASTPINTGELFF.

V gene TRBV19 combines with J gene TRBJ1-3; 8 bases match TRBD1. Trimming took 3 bases from V and 4 from J; bases not matched to a gene: 8. The germline V gene has CDR1 LNHDA and CDR2 SQIVND (reference sequence). This CDR3 is built from 16 residues. CDR3 residues: CASSIYSDRAGNTIYF. The CDR3 DNA reads as TGTGCCAGTAGTATCTACTCGGACAGGGCCGGAAACACCATATATTTT.

This chain links TRBV19 with TRBJ2-7; 13 bases are shared with TRBD2. Germline V gene lookup returns CDR1 LNHDA and CDR2 SQIVND (reference sequence). Losses at the gene ends were 5 bases for V and 6 bases for J; bases not matched to a gene: 7. There are 15 residues in the CDR3. The CDR3 spells CASSFSGTSGAEQYF. DNA for the CDR3: TGTGCCAGTAGTTTCTCCGGGACTAGCGGGGCCGAGCAGTACTTC. The full variable domain, completed using reference TRBV19 and TRBJ2-7, is DGGITQSPKYLFRKEGQNVTLSCEQNLNHDAMYWYRQDPGQGLRLIYYSQIVNDFQKGDIAEGYSVSREKKESFPLTVTSAQKNPTAFYLCASSFSGTSGAEQYFGPGTRLTVT.

V and J are TRBV19 and TRBJ1-1, with D unclear. Looked up from germline, CDR1 is LNHDA and CDR2 is SQIVND (reference sequence). There are 13 residues in the CDR3. V lost 5 bases and J 0 bases, leaving 7 bases between the germline ends. Here the CDR3 DNA reads TGTGCCAGTAGTCCCCAAATGAACACTGAAGCTTTCTTT. Protein product: CASSPQMNTEAFF.

The chain has TRBV19 and TRBJ2-7; 10 bases line up with TRBD2. The CDR3 spans 17 residues. The junction had 12 bases not matched to a gene; V was cut back by 6 bases and J by 1 base. Germline V CDR1 and CDR2: LNHDA, SQIVND (reference sequence). The CDR3 spells CASSKLRTSGRSYEQYF. The CDR3 DNA reads TGTGCCAGTAGCAAACTCCGGACTAGCGGAAGATCCTACGAGCAGTACTTC. The full variable domain, with the rest looked up from reference TRBV19 and TRBJ2-7, is DGGITQSPKYLFRKEGQNVTLSCEQNLNHDAMYWYRQDPGQGLRLIYYSQIVNDFQKGDIAEGYSVSREKKESFPLTVTSAQKNPTAFYLCASSKLRTSGRSYEQYFGPGTRLTVT.

This clone turned up a few times. The J gene is TRBJ1-1, the V gene TRBV28; 8 nucleotides agree with TRBD1. The V and J ends lost 3 bases and 10 bases, in that order; junction bases with no gene match: 4. The CDR3 is made up of 12 amino acids. Germline V gene lookup returns CDR1 MDHEN and CDR2 SYDVKM. As DNA, the CDR3 is TGTGCCAGCAGTTTGTACAGGGGGGGAGCTTTCTTT. Encoded protein: CASSLYRGGAFF.

The genes are TRBV6-1 and TRBJ2-7, with TRBD2 as a possible D gene (6 bases). The CDR3 extends over 16 amino acids. CDR1 is MNHNS and CDR2 is SASEGT in the germline V gene. V was cut by 4 bases and J by 4 bases, with 20 bases left in between. The CDR3 DNA sequence: TGTGCCAGCAGTGGGGGGGTGCCCGGTACTTATTACGAGCAGTACTTC. As protein: CASSGGVPGTYYEQYF.

This clone has a single count. This chain joins TRBV19 and TRBJ2-2; D not resolved. Germline V gives CDR1 LNHDA, CDR2 SQIVND (reference sequence). The V end lost 0 bases, the J end lost 1 base, and 12 bases lay between the germline ends. The CDR3 has 17 residues. The CDR3 protein is CASSIERHLENTGELFF. CDR3 in DNA: TGTGCCAGTAGTATAGAGCGGCATTTGGAGAACACCGGGGAGCTGTTTTTT.

The chain combines TRBV6-6 with TRBJ2-5, with D tentatively TRBD2 (6 bases). This CDR3 has 16 residues. Germline values: CDR1 MNHNY, CDR2 SVGAGI (reference sequence). Trimming shortened V by 0 bases and J by 5 bases, and 16 bases separated the two germline ends. The CDR3 loop is CASSYSISSVGETQYF. The CDR3 bases are TGTGCCAGCAGTTACTCGATCTCTAGCGTTGGGGAGACCCAGTACTTC.

The chain uses TRBV27 and TRBJ2-3; no clear D gene. The CDR3 is made up of 11 amino acids. The germline V gene encodes CDR1 MNHEY and CDR2 SMNVEV (reference sequence). Trimming shortened V by 4 bases and J by 14 bases, and 13 bases separated the two germline ends. The CDR3 here is CASSYPKASYF. CDR3 coding DNA: TGTGCCAGCAGTTACCCGAAAGCGTCGTATTTT.

The chain uses TRBV6-2 or TRBV6-3 and TRBJ1-5, with TRBD1 matching 7 bases. The CDR3 consists of 15 residues. Germline V gene data show CDR1 as MNHEY and CDR2 as SVGEGT. V trimming: 4 bases; J trimming: 7 bases; junction bases outside the gene matches: 10. CDR3 bases: TGTGCCAGCAGTTCTTTGAGAAGGGGGCTCCAGCCCCAGCATTTT. This sequence encodes CASSSLRRGLQPQHF.

The CDR3 loop reads CASTQLGSLAGGGTGELFF. Here the CDR3 DNA reads TGCGCCAGTACTCAATTGGGGTCCCTAGCGGGAGGAGGCACCGGGGAGCTGTTTTTT. The V gene is TRBV5-1, the J gene TRBJ2-2; the match to TRBD2 covers 11 bases. CDR1 is SGHRS, CDR2 YFSETQ, per germline. The V segment lost 8 bases and the J segment 4 bases; nucleotides outside the gene matches: 19. The CDR3 totals 19 residues.